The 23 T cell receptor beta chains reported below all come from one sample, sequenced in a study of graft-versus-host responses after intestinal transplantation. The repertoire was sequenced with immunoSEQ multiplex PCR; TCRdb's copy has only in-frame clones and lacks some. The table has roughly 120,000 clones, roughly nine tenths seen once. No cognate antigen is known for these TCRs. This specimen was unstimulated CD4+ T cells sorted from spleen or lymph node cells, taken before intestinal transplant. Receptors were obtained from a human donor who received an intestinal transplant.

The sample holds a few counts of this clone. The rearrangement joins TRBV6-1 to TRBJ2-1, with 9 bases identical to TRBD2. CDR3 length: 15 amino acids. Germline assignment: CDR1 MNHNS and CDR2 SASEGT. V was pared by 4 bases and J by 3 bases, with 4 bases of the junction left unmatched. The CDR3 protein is CASSGGLAYYNEQFF. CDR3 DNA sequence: TGTGCCAGCAGTGGGGGACTAGCCTACTACAATGAGCAGTTCTTC.

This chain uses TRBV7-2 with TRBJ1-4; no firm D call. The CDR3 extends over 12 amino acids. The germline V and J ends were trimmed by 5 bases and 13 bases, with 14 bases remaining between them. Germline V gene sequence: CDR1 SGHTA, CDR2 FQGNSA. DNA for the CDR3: TGTGCCAGCAGCCCCGAGGGTATGAGACTGTTTTTT. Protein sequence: CASSPEGMRLFF.

The CDR3 sequence is CAWSVREQFF. The CDR3, as DNA: TGTGCCTGGAGTGTCCGGGAGCAGTTCTTC. The chain joins TRBV30 to TRBJ2-1; D call uncertain. The CDR3 loop spans 10 amino acids. V was cut by 0 bases and J by 10 bases, with 4 bases left in between. Germline lookup yields CDR1 GTSNPN and CDR2 SVGIG (reference sequence).

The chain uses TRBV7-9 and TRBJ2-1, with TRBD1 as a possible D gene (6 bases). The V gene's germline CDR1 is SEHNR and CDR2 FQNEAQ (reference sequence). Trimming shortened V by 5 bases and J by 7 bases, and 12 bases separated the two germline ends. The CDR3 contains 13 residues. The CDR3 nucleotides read TGTGCCAGCAGCCCACCGGGACAAAATGAGCAGTTCTTC. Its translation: CASSPPGQNEQFF.

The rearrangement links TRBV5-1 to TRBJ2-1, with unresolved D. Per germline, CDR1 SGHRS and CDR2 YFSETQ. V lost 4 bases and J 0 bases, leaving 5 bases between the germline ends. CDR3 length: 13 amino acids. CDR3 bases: TGCGCCAGCAGCCGACTCTCCTACAATGAGCAGTTCTTC. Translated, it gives CASSRLSYNEQFF.

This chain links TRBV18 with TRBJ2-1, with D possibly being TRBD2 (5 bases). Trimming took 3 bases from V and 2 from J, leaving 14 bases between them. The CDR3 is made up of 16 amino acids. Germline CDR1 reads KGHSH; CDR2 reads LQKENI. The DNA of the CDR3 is TGTGCCAGCTCACCGTTCTACAGAGGGACCTACAATGAGCAGTTCTTC. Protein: CASSPFYRGTYNEQFF.

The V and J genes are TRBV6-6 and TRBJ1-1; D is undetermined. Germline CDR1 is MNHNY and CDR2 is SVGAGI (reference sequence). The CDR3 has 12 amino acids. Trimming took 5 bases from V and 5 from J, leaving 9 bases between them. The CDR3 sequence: CASSGQATEAFF. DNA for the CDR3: TGTGCCAGCAGTGGCCAGGCGACTGAAGCTTTCTTT.

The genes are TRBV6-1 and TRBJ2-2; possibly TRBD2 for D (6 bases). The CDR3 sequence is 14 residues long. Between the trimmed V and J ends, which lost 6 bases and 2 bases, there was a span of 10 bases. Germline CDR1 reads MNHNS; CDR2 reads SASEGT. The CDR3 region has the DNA TGTGCCAGCAGGATGGGACTCAACACCGGGGAGCTGTTTTTT. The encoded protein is CASRMGLNTGELFF.

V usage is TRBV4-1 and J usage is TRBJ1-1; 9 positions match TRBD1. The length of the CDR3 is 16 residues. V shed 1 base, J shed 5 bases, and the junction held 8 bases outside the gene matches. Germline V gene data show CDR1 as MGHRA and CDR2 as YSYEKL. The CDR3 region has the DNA TGCGCCAGCAGCCAAGTTCCGGGACAGGGCTGGACTGAAGCTTTCTTT. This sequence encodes CASSQVPGQGWTEAFF.

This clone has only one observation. This CDR3 reads CASRPSDGAMNTEAFF. As DNA, the CDR3 is TGCGCCAGCAGGCCCTCCGATGGGGCCATGAACACTGAAGCTTTCTTT. This chain joins TRBV5-1 and TRBJ1-1; possibly TRBD1 for D (5 bases). Germline values: CDR1 SGHRS, CDR2 YFSETQ. This CDR3 has 16 residues. The V end was cut by 5 bases, the J end by 0 bases, with 17 bases between. Combining the CDR3 with reference TRBV5-1 and TRBJ1-1 gives the whole variable domain KAGVTQTPRYLIKTRGQQVTLSCSPISGHRSVSWYQQTPGQGLQFLFEYFSETQRNKGNFPGRFSGRQFSNSRSEMNVSTLELGDSALYLCASRPSDGAMNTEAFFGQGTRLTVV.

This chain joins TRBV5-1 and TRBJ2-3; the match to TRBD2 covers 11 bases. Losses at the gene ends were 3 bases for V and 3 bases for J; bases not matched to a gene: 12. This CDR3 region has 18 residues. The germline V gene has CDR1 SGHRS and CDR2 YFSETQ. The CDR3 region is CASSYPIVLAGETDTQYF. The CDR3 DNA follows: TGCGCCAGCAGCTACCCAATTGTACTAGCGGGAGAGACAGATACGCAGTATTTT.

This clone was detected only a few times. The CDR3 spells CASSRTGSGNTIYF. CDR3 sequence (DNA): TGTGCCAGCAGCAGGACAGGGTCGGGAAACACCATATATTTT. The chain uses TRBV6-5 and TRBJ1-3; the match to TRBD1 covers 8 bases. The germline V gene encodes CDR1 MNHEY and CDR2 SVGAGI. This CDR3 has 14 amino acids. Losses at the gene ends were 6 bases for V and 4 bases for J; bases not matched to a gene: 5.

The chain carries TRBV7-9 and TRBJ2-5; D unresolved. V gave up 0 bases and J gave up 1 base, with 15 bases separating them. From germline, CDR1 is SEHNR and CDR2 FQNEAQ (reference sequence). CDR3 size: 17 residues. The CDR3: CASSLASPFSGQETQYF. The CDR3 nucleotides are TGTGCCAGCAGCTTAGCGTCTCCTTTTTCGGGCCAAGAGACCCAGTACTTC.

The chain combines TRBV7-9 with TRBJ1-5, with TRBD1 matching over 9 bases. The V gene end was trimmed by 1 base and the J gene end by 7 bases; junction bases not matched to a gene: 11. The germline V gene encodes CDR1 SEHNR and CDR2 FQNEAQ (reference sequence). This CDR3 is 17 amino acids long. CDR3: CASSLDSDRGYVQPQHF. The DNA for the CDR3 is TGTGCCAGCAGCTTAGATTCGGACAGGGGTTATGTCCAGCCCCAGCATTTT. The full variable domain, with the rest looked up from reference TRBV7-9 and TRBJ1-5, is DTGVSQNPRHKITKRGQNVTFRCDPISEHNRLYWYRQTLGQGPEFLTYFQNEAQLEKSRLLSDRFSAERPKGSFSTLEIQRTEQGDSAMYLCASSLDSDRGYVQPQHFGDGTRLSIL.

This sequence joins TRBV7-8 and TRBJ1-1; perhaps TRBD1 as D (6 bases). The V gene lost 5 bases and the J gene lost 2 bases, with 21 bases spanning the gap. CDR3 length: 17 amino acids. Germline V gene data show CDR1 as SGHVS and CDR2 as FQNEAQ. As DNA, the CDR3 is TGTGCCAGCAGCGTTAGGACAGCACCAATTTTCAACACTGAAGCTTTCTTT. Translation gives CASSVRTAPIFNTEAFF.

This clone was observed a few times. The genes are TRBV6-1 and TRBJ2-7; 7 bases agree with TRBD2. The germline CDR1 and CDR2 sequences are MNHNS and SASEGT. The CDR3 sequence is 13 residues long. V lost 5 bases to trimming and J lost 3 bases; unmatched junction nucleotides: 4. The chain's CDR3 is CASSRWEGYEQYF. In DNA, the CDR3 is TGTGCCAGCAGTCGTTGGGAGGGCTACGAGCAGTACTTC.

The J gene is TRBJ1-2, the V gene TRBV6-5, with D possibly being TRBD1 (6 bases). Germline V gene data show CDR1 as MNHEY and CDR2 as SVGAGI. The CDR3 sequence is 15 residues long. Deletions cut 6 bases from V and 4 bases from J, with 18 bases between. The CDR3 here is CASRGPGTPSYGYTF. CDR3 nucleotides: TGTGCCAGCAGAGGACCCGGGACACCAAGCTATGGCTACACCTTC.

The DNA for the CDR3 is TGTGCCAGCAGCCTCCAGGGTCAACGCACAGATACGCAGTATTTT. This encodes CASSLQGQRTDTQYF. The chain employs TRBV11-2 and TRBJ2-3; D possibly corresponds to TRBD1 (5 bases). With 5 bases removed from V and 1 base from J, the gap between germline ends came to 13 bases. The CDR3 runs 15 residues. CDR1 SGHAT and CDR2 FQNNGV come from the germline V gene. The complete variable domain, with remaining parts taken from reference TRBV11-2 and TRBJ2-3, reads EAGVAQSPRYKIIEKRQSVAFWCNPISGHATLYWYQQILGQGPKLLIQFQNNGVVDDSQLPKDRFSAERLKGVDSTLKIQPAKLEDSAVYLCASSLQGQRTDTQYFGPGTRLTVL.

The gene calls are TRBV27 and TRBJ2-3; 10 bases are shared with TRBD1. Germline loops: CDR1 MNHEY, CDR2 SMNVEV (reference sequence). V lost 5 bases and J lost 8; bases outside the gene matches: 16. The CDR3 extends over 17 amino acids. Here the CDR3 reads CASSTNSGQGYLSTQYF. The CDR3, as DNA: TGTGCCAGCAGTACCAACTCGGGACAGGGGTACTTGTCTACGCAGTATTTT.

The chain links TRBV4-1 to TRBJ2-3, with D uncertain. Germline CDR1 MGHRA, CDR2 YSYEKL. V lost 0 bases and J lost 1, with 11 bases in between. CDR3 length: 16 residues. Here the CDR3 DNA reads TGCGCCAGCAGCCAAGATCGGGTCGTCGGCACAGATACGCAGTATTTT. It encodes CASSQDRVVGTDTQYF.

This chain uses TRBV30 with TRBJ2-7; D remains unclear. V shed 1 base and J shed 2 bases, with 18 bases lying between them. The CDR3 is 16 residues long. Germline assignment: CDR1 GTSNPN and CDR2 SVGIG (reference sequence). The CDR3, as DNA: TGTGCCTGGAGTGCCCAAGAGAGAACCTCGACCTACGAGCAGTACTTC. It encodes CAWSAQERTSTYEQYF.

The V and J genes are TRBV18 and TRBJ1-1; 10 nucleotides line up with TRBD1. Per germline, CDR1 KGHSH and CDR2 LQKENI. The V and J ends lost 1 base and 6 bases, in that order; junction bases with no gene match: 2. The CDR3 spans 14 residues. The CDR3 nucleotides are TGTGCCAGCTCACCACTCGGACAGGGGGCTGAAGCTTTCTTT. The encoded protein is CASSPLGQGAEAFF.

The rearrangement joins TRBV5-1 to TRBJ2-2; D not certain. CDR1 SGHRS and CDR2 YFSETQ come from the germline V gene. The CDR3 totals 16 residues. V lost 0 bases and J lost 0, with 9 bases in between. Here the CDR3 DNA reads TGCGCCAGCAGCTTGGTTCCCAAAACGAACACCGGGGAGCTGTTTTTT. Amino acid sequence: CASSLVPKTNTGELFF. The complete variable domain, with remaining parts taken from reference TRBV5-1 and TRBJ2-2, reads KAGVTQTPRYLIKTRGQQVTLSCSPISGHRSVSWYQQTPGQGLQFLFEYFSETQRNKGNFPGRFSGRQFSNSRSEMNVSTLELGDSALYLCASSLVPKTNTGELFFGEGSRLTVL.